This T cell receptor beta chain was captured by sequencing in a study of blood T cell repertoires in COVID-19. Libraries were prepared by immunoSEQ multiplex PCR; TCRdb keeps only in-frame clonotypes and omits some of them. Among hundreds of thousands of clones listed, around 87% were seen once. The length of the CDR3 is 16 residues. Germline V lookup: CDR1 SGHTA, CDR2 FQGNSA. Unmatched junction bases numbered 10, after V lost 5 bases and J lost 7 bases. This clonotype was sampled from a man in his 70s with acute or convalescent COVID-19. The source material was peripheral blood. V and J are TRBV7-2 and TRBJ2-1, with 11 bases aligning to TRBD2. The CDR3 here is CASSPQLAGVLNEQFF. The CDR3 region has the DNA TGTGCCAGCAGCCCCCAACTAGCGGGAGTTTTAAATGAGCAGTTCTTC.